The clone carrying this T cell receptor beta chain appeared once. The antigen remains undetermined. This CDR3 spans 14 amino acids. Germline loops: CDR1 SGHTA, CDR2 FQGNSA. V shed 1 base and J shed 2 bases, with 9 bases lying between them. Method: immunoSEQ multiplex PCR; TCRdb's copy keeps in-frame clones and lacks some. The top ten clones hold roughly 0.94% of a sample with around 72,000 clones, 80% to 90% of them seen once. The entry originates in a study of OX40 agonist ivuxolimab in advanced cancers. Study summary: An agonistic anti-OX40 (CD134) antibody, ivuxolimab, was used to treat the patients. Patients got intravenous ivuxolimab at 0.01 to 10 mg/kg every 2 weeks. The study's findings and limits: Circulating CD4+ and CD8+ T cells showed clonal expansion by week 6 at 0.1 to 3.0 mg/kg. The mean number of expanded clones was higher in CD8+ T cells than in CD4+.

Sample: CD4+ or CD8+ T cells sorted from blood, taken in a trial of the OX40 agonist ivuxolimab. This sequence was found in an adult with an advanced solid tumor such as melanoma, head and neck, liver or kidney cancer. The chain joins TRBV7-2 to TRBJ2-7; either TRBD1 or TRBD2 may supply D (6 bases each). The CDR3: CASSLVGGAYEQYF. The CDR3 coding sequence is TGTGCCAGCAGCTTAGTGGGGGGCGCCTACGAGCAGTACTTC.